This T cell receptor beta chain appears in the sequencing data of a study of immune evolution from preneoplasia to lung adenocarcinoma (dated by TCRdb to 2020 to 2023). Regarding the study in general: HLA loss of heterozygosity was seen in around 7.3%, 15% and 36% of AIS, MIA and ADC lesions, and in no AAH lesions. The overall cohort comprised around 55 patients with pulmonary nodules who underwent surgical resection. The sample size depended on which specimens were available, not on a prior power calculation. The study combined immune gene expression, TCR sequencing and multiplex immunofluorescence to profile immune contexture across lung adenocarcinoma precursors and invasive adenocarcinoma. Resected precursor lesions (AAH, AIS, MIA) and invasive adenocarcinomas were each compared against paired morphologically normal lung tissue. It was reported in the study that approximately 99 samples were used for TCR sequencing. The immune data were combined with whole exome sequencing and methylation data from the same cohort of nodules. TCR sequencing data came from 51 patients. POLYSOLVER was used to infer Class I HLA alleles from exome data, and LOHHLA was used to detect allele-specific HLA loss.

Regarding this clone: This clone's antigen is unknown. One base away there is no much larger clone; base qualities are not given.

CDR1 is given as SNHLY and CDR2 as FYNNEI, both from the germline V gene. Measured from the cysteine to the phenylalanine, the CDR3 is 15 residues long. The sequence is cut down to CDR3 DNA, 45 bases in frame from base 1. V is clipped by 4 bases and J by 1 base, and the sequence between their germline boundaries is 12 bases long. The immunoSEQ hsTCRbeta Kit was used to sequence TCR beta CDR3 regions from DNA. The authors' analysis ran thus. TCR sequencing data were analysed with the ImmunoSEQ Analyzer. T cell clonality was calculated on productive rearrangements as 1 minus Pielou's evenness. The inverse Simpson index, applied to productive templates, was used to measure T cell diversity. T cell density was TCR beta template counts normalized to usable DNA, estimated by amplifying and sequencing housekeeping genes. TCR metrics were compared across histologic stages using two-sided Kruskal-Wallis tests. TCRdb obtained this table from immuneACCESS and retained in-frame rearrangements with V and J assigned. These tables miss some clones; where compared with another copy, unresolved V genes account for less than half of the shortfall, and the remainder is unexplained. That table gives V, J and clone size, and the DNA gave D and trimming. The sample yields about 6,400 clones; roughly three quarters were counted once. The top ten hold 6.3% of the sample.

Resection was performed on patients in Japan or China between the mid-2010s and the late 2010s. Histologic diagnosis of each case was confirmed independently by two lung cancer pathologists on H&E slides. For nucleic acid extraction, premalignant or tumor cells were enriched by macro-dissection following pathologic assessment. FFPE tissue was used for DNA isolation with the AllPrep DNA/RNA FFPE Kit. Broader findings and caveats from the paper: The highest clonality was observed in normal lung, whereas higher T cell density and diversity but lower clonality appeared to be present in later-stage lesions. Findings were based on association rather than direct causation; larger cohorts with long-term follow-up and longitudinal biopsies were deemed needed. Normal lung had the highest top T cell clone frequencies, and these frequencies appeared to fall progressively from AAH through AIS, MIA and invasive adenocarcinoma. Because all patients were from Japan and China, applicability to Western populations was uncertain. KRAS-mutant nodules showed the highest T cell clonality compared with EGFR-mutant or double wild-type lesions.

Sequenced input: FFPE minimally invasive lung adenocarcinoma tissue. The meaning of the sample's cell subset or site label: micro-invasive lung adenocarcinoma (MIA). The V and J genes are TRBV2 and TRBJ2-3; no D gene is confidently identified. This sequence originates from a person aged 50-75 years with lung adenocarcinoma. The DNA reads TGTGCCAGCAGTGCCAGAGCGTGGGGCACAGATACGCAGTATTTT. It translates as CASSARAWGTDTQYF.